The TCR beta chain under discussion was sequenced for a study of shared clonotypes between healthy human individuals. Study results and caveats: Only a few donors were included, so the genetic and exposure-history diversity represented was limited. For naive CD4 cells, approximately 5% of clonotypes were shared across a handful of donors. The sole specimen, blood, was sampled, and tissue repertoires likely differ.

At the deep level, the assay was run. Data came from immunoSEQ multiplex PCR; TCRdb stores just in-frame clones and leaves some out. The table has about 2.4 million clones, more than 85% seen once. Concerning this clone itself: What it binds is unknown. A much larger clone is a single base away; this may be a read error.

V lost 1 base to trimming and J lost 2 bases, with 5 bases between them. The CDR3 sequence is 13 residues long. The germline gives CDR1 SGHDN, CDR2 FVKESK. The sample taken for sequencing was naive CD4+ T cells from PBMCs. As for subset: CD45RA+ positively selected. This clonotype originated in a man younger than 30 in good health. Some clones in this sample may be carry-over from other donors' samples. J is TRBJ1-2 and V is TRBV14; D remains unclear. This chain's CDR3 is CASSQGENYGYTF. The DNA for the CDR3 is TGTGCCAGCAGCCAAGGAGAGAACTATGGCTACACCTTC.